This is a list of T cell receptor beta chains from one sample in a study of T-cell reconstitution after alpha-beta-depleted transplantation in children. MiXCR was run by TCRdb on the PCR reads, yielding one entry per CDR3 protein. The table records about a million distinct CDR3 sequences, less than 30% of them present only once. The sample here was PBMCs, mostly from graft donor cells, taken 360 days after TCRalphabeta/CD19-depleted stem cell transplant. The receptors here all came from a boy under two years old who had a stem cell transplant for SCID, so the T cells may come from the graft donor. Both conserved end residues are part of each CDR3. A D gene is named only where the DNA matches it firmly. Where a row states a size, it is once, few, many or the class of an expanded clone; other rows omit it.

>.|.|TRBV20-1|TRBJ2-7
CSARDYQGDNYEQYF
TGCAGTGCTAGAGATTATCAAGGCGACAACTACGAGCAGTACTTC
>.|TRBD2|TRBV12-3/TRBV12-4|TRBJ2-1
CASSFRGLAGGNEQFF
TGTGCCAGCAGTTTTCGGGGACTAGCGGGGGGCAATGAGCAGTTCTTC
>few|.|TRBV20-1|TRBJ2-1
CSASRRGEQFF
TGCAGTGCTAGCAGGAGGGGTGAGCAGTTCTTC
>few|TRBD1|TRBV20-1|TRBJ1-5
CSASARTGGQPQHF
TGCAGTGCTAGCGCTCGGACAGGGGGTCAGCCCCAGCATTTT
>few|.|TRBV6-1|TRBJ2-4
CASSTNLAKNIQYF
TGTGCCAGCAGTACGAATCTAGCCAAAAACATTCAGTACTTC
>.|.|TRBV9|TRBJ2-1
CASSVGGAQDGNEQFF
TGTGCCAGCAGCGTAGGCGGGGCCCAGGATGGCAATGAGCAGTTCTTC
>.|.|TRBV20-1|TRBJ1-5
CSARRLKGRDHSNQPQHF
TGCAGTGCCAGGCGGCTCAAGGGCAGGGACCATAGCAATCAGCCCCAGCATTTT
>.|.|TRBV12-3/TRBV12-4|TRBJ2-2
CASSLGAWTGELFF
TGTGCCAGCAGTCTGGGGGCGTGGACCGGGGAGCTGTTTTTT
>few|.|TRBV15|TRBJ2-4
CATSPQPSASIQYF
TGTGCCACCAGCCCACAGCCTAGCGCGAGCATTCAGTACTTC
>many|.|TRBV5-1|TRBJ1-1
CASTYGRNTEAFF
TGCGCCAGCACTTACGGCAGGAACACTGAAGCTTTCTTT
>few|.|TRBV7-3|TRBJ2-3
CASSETVRSTDTQYF
TGTGCCAGCAGCGAGACAGTAAGAAGCACAGATACGCAGTATTTT
>.|TRBD2|TRBV15|TRBJ2-7
CATSAGGNSYEQYF
TGTGCCACCAGCGCGGGAGGCAACTCCTACGAGCAGTACTTC
>.|.|TRBV27|TRBJ2-5
CASAPGGFTTVLVQETQYF
TGTGCCAGTGCCCCCGGGGGATTCACGACTGTTCTCGTTCAAGAGACCCAGTACTTC
>many|.|TRBV7-2|TRBJ2-3
CASSLAYLALATDTQYF
TGTGCCAGCAGCTTAGCGTACCTAGCGCTAGCTACAGATACGCAGTATTTT
>.|.|TRBV4-2|TRBJ1-1
CASSQGPQGPEAFF
TGTGCCAGCAGCCAAGGGCCCCAGGGGCCTGAAGCTTTCTTT
>few|TRBD1|TRBV7-8|TRBJ2-5
CASSLEQGEETQYF
TGTGCCAGCAGCTTAGAACAGGGGGAAGAGACCCAGTACTTC
>few|.|TRBV4-1|TRBJ2-1
CASSQVPPRGSYNEQFF
TGCGCCAGCAGCCAAGTCCCCCCCAGGGGTTCCTACAATGAGCAGTTCTTC
>few|.|TRBV7-8|TRBJ1-5
CASSLVGSQQGPQHF
TGTGCCAGCAGCTTAGTGGGTTCCCAACAGGGCCCCCAGCATTTT
>few|.|TRBV20-1|TRBJ2-7
CSAPPRQAYEQYF
TGCAGTGCTCCCCCAAGGCAGGCCTACGAGCAGTACTTC
>few|.|TRBV27|TRBJ2-3
CASSYYPSSTDTQYF
TGTGCCAGCAGTTACTACCCATCTAGCACAGATACGCAGTATTTT
>.|TRBD2|TRBV15|TRBJ2-5
CATSKSGGYQETQYF
TGTGCCACCAGCAAAAGCGGGGGGTACCAAGAGACCCAGTACTTC
>.|.|TRBV5-1|TRBJ2-7
CASSQGDGSYEQYF
TGCGCCAGCAGCCAAGGGGACGGTTCCTACGAGCAGTACTTC
>few|.|TRBV9|TRBJ2-2
CASSHRTGELFF
TGTGCCAGCAGCCATCGCACCGGGGAGCTGTTTTTT
>.|TRBD1|TRBV5-1|TRBJ1-1
CASSADRVEAFF
TGCGCCAGCAGCGCGGACAGGGTTGAAGCTTTCTTT
>few|TRBD2|TRBV5-4|TRBJ2-3
CASSLGAGGPRTDTQYF
TGTGCCAGCAGCTTGGGGGCGGGGGGGCCTCGTACAGATACGCAGTATTTT
>few|.|TRBV2|TRBJ1-1
CASSTQPDTEAFF
TGTGCCAGCAGTACACAGCCTGACACTGAAGCTTTCTTT
>few|.|TRBV27|TRBJ1-1
CASTNLRGDTEAFF
TGTGCCAGCACCAATCTCAGGGGTGACACTGAAGCTTTCTTT
>.|TRBD1|TRBV12-3/TRBV12-4|TRBJ1-2
CASRTAGTGTYGYTF
TGTGCCAGCAGAACAGCCGGGACAGGGACGTATGGCTACACCTTC
>few|.|TRBV5-1|TRBJ2-2
CASSWGSRNTGELFF
TGCGCCAGCAGCTGGGGCAGTAGGAACACCGGGGAGCTGTTTTTT